This T cell receptor (beta chain) was found in a study of shared clonotypes between healthy human individuals. Study in general: The cohort comprised a couple of women and a few men. Their ages spanned 18 to 49 years.

As regards this clone: A much bigger clone sits one base away, suggesting this may be a read error. This sample includes further DNA sequences coding for the same CDR3.

Looked up from germline, CDR1 is MNHEY and CDR2 is SVGAGI. The V end lost 7 bases, the J end lost 0 bases, and 7 bases lay between the germline ends. The length of the CDR3 is 12 residues. In the original workflow: Sequence data from immunoSEQ were junction-only and lacked quality scores; consequently, filtering differed. Assay: immunoSEQ multiplex PCR; the TCRdb copy retains only in-frame clones and omits some. V and J calls and clone size are as listed in that table; D and trimming were resolved from the DNA. This repertoire shows about a million clones, 60% to 80% found once; its top ten account for 1.5%. All donors were healthy HIV-negative adults lacking recent acute infections or vaccinations.

Material: memory CD4+ T cells sorted from blood. Subset here: CD45RA-negative fraction. The J gene is TRBJ2-7, the V gene TRBV6-5; D is unresolved. This sequence was found in a young man in good health. The CDR3 coding sequence is TGTGCCAGCATTGGAGACTCCTACGAGCAGTACTTC. Its translation is CASIGDSYEQYF.